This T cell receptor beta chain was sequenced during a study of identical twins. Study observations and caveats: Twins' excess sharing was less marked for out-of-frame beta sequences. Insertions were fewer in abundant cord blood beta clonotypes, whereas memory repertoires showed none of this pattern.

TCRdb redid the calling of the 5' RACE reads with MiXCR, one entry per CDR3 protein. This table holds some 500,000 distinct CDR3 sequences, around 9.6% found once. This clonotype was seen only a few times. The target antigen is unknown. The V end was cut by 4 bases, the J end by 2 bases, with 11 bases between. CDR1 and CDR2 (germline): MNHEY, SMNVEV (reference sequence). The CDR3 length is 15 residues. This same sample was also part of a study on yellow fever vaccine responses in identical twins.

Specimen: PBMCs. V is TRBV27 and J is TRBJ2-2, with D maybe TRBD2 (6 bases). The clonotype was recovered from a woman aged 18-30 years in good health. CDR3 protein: CASSWRDSNTGELFF. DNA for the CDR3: TGTGCCAGCAGTTGGCGGGACTCCAACACCGGGGAGCTGTTTTTT.